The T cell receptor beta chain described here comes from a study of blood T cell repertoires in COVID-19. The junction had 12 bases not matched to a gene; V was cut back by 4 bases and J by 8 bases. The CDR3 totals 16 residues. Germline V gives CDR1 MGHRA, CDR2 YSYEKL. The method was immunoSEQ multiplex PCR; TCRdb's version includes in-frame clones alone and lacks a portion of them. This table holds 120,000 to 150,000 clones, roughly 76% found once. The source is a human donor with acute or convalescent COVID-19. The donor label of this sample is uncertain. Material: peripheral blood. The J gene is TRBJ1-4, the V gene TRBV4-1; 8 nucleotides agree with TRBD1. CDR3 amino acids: CASSPFSATGDEKLFF. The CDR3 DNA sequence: TGCGCCAGCAGCCCCTTCTCTGCGACAGGGGACGAAAAACTGTTTTTT.